The subject of this entry is one TCR beta chain. The data originate from a study of T cells in narcolepsy. The CDR3 covers 14 residues. Trimming removed 1 base at V and 6 bases at J, with 12 bases between. Germline CDR1 reads SGHTA; CDR2 reads FQGNSA. Profiled with immunoSEQ multiplex PCR; TCRdb holds only in-frame clones, not every one. The sample carries about 40,000 clones, roughly 88% recorded once. The sequenced sample was CD45RA- memory CD4+ T cells from PBMCs. The clonotype originates from a human donor with narcolepsy. This chain connects TRBV7-2 to TRBJ1-2; weak D call: TRBD1 (5 bases). The CDR3 loop reads CASSLDRSFHGYTF. As DNA, the CDR3 is TGTGCCAGCAGCTTAGACAGGTCGTTCCATGGCTACACCTTC.